The entry that follows covers one TCR beta chain sequence. Antigen unknown. The TCRbeta library incorporated unique molecular identifiers. One entry per CDR3 protein, called by TCRdb with MiXCR from the PCR reads. The repertoire has some 80,000 distinct CDR3 sequences, 18% of them found once; the top ten carry 51%. The sample comes from a study of T-cell reconstitution after alpha-beta-depleted transplantation in children. Study-level points and caveats: Roughly two months post-transplant, alpha-beta T cells reportedly originated from several hundred graft clones that had expanded. When one year had passed after transplant, most T-cell counts and diversity came from newly produced T cells.

The germline V and J ends were trimmed by 1 base and 2 bases, with 17 bases remaining between them. Germline assignment: CDR1 SGHTS and CDR2 YDEGEE. There are 17 residues in the CDR3. The receptor was isolated from a male patient between 2 and 15 years old who had a stem cell transplant for acute lymphoblastic leukemia, so the T cells may come from the graft donor. The chain uses TRBV5-8 and TRBJ2-3; D is possibly TRBD2 (5 bases). The sample was PBMCs, mostly from graft donor cells, taken 360 days after TCRalphabeta/CD19-depleted stem cell transplant. CDR3 sequence reads: CASSLSRRPVDTDTQYF. The CDR3 DNA is TGTGCCAGCAGCTTGTCAAGGAGGCCCGTAGACACAGATACGCAGTATTTT. The whole variable domain, remainder taken from reference TRBV5-8 and TRBJ2-3, is EAGVTQSPTHLIKTRGQQATLRCSPISGHTSVYWYQQALGLGLQFLLWYDEGEERNRGNFPPRFSGRQFPNYSSELNVNALELEDSALYLCASSLSRRPVDTDTQYFGPGTRLTVL.